These 22 T cell receptor beta chains were sequenced from one sample in a study of T-cell reconstitution after alpha-beta-depleted transplantation in children. Library preparation (for TCRbeta) was performed with unique molecular identifiers. One entry per CDR3 protein, called by TCRdb with MiXCR from the PCR reads. The sample lists about 590,000 distinct CDR3 sequences, about an eighth occurring once. The sequenced sample was PBMCs, mostly from graft donor cells, obtained 360 days after TCRalphabeta/CD19-depleted stem cell transplant. Receptors originate from a male patient between 10 and 17 years old who had a stem cell transplant for acute myeloid leukemia, so the T cells may come from the graft donor.

This chain links TRBV20-1 with TRBJ2-1; the match to TRBD2 covers 8 bases. The CDR3 spans 18 residues. Germline values: CDR1 DFQATT, CDR2 SNEGSKA (reference sequence). V gave up 6 bases and J gave up 0 bases; unmatched junction bases: 16. CDR3 sequence (DNA): TGCAGTGCCCTAAGCGGGAGTCGGGGGAGGAGCTCCTACAATGAGCAGTTCTTC. This translates into CSALSGSRGRSSYNEQFF.

This clonotype was counted between two and nine times. The chain uses TRBV27 and TRBJ2-2, with D possibly TRBD2 on 6 matching bases. Germline lookup yields CDR1 MNHEY and CDR2 SMNVEV (reference sequence). CDR3 length: 14 amino acids. V was cut by 6 bases and J by 5 bases, with 13 bases left in between. The CDR3 DNA sequence: TGTGCCAGCAGGGGGGGTTGGGGGACCGGGGAGCTGTTTTTT. Residues: CASRGGWGTGELFF.

A few counts support this clonotype. The chain has TRBV5-1 and TRBJ2-5, with D possibly being TRBD2 (5 bases). Trimming removed 4 bases from V and 5 bases from J, with 30 bases in between. This CDR3 region has 19 residues. Germline CDR1 reads SGHRS; CDR2 reads YFSETQ. CDR3 sequence: CASSPTTSFRGSVTETQYF. The CDR3, as DNA: TGCGCCAGCAGCCCAACCACCTCGTTCCGGGGTTCCGTAACGGAGACCCAGTACTTC.

This clonotype was seen a handful of times. The rearrangement uses TRBV9 and TRBJ2-7; D is undetermined. Germline V gene data show CDR1 as SGDLS and CDR2 as YYNGEE. Trimming took off 0 bases at V and 0 bases at J, with 4 bases between the two ends. The CDR3 has 13 residues. CDR3 nucleotides: TGTGCCAGCAGCGTAGCCGCCTCCTACGAGCAGTACTTC. Protein sequence: CASSVAASYEQYF.

This clonotype was seen a handful of times. The chain links TRBV7-9 to TRBJ2-7; D remains ambiguous. Germline loops: CDR1 SEHNR, CDR2 FQNEAQ (reference sequence). The ends were cut back, 5 bases at V and 6 bases at J, with 14 bases in the middle. This CDR3 comprises 13 residues. The CDR3 spells CASSRTWPIEQYF. The CDR3 DNA follows: TGTGCCAGCAGCCGTACCTGGCCTATCGAGCAGTACTTC.

The chain combines TRBV12-3 or TRBV12-4 with TRBJ2-2; D unresolved. The CDR3 runs 12 residues. Trimming took off 7 bases at V and 4 bases at J, with 7 bases between the two ends. The DNA for the CDR3 is TGTGCCAGCACCCCGCCCACCGGGGAGCTGTTTTTT. Translation gives CASTPPTGELFF.

This clonotype came up a few times. The gene calls are TRBV28 and TRBJ1-5; no clear D. V gave up 3 bases and J gave up 6 bases, with 3 bases separating them. This CDR3 contains 11 residues. Germline-derived CDR1 and CDR2 are MDHEN and SYDVKM. CDR3 protein: CASSFPQPQHF. The CDR3 nucleotides are TGTGCCAGCAGTTTCCCTCAGCCCCAGCATTTT.

This clonotype came up a few times. CDR3 coding DNA: TGTGCCAGCAGGACCCCTCTATGGGACAGGGGGCGGGGGGCCAACGTCCTGACTTTC. It codes for CASRTPLWDRGRGANVLTF. V gene TRBV7-8 combines with J gene TRBJ2-6, with 12 bases identical to TRBD1. The CDR3 contains 19 residues. Looked up from germline, CDR1 is SGHVS and CDR2 is FQNEAQ. V lost 6 bases to trimming and J lost 4 bases; unmatched junction nucleotides: 13.

This clonotype was detected ten times or more. The chain carries TRBV21-1 and TRBJ2-3; TRBD2, the D gene given by the table, was not confirmed from the DNA. TRBV21-1 is a pseudogene. The CDR3 is 16 residues long. CDR3 region: CASSTHCGSGTDTQYF. The CDR3 DNA follows: TGTGCCAGCAGCACCCACTGCGGGAGTGGGACAGATACGCAGTATTTT.

This clonotype was picked up a small number of times. The chain carries TRBV4-3 and TRBJ2-1; D is ambiguous. Germline loops: CDR1 LGHNA, CDR2 YSLEER. The CDR3 loop spans 18 amino acids. Trimming left V 0 bases short and J 0 bases short, with 15 bases between. DNA of the CDR3: TGCGCCAGCAGCCAAGAGACCGGGCCGCTGAGCTCCTACAATGAGCAGTTCTTC. Amino acids: CASSQETGPLSSYNEQFF.

The rearrangement uses TRBV14 and TRBJ2-1; D is unclear. CDR3 length: 16 residues. Germline V gene sequence: CDR1 SGHDN, CDR2 FVKESK. Deletions cut 0 bases from V and 9 bases from J, with 18 bases between. The chain's CDR3 is CASSQDIAHSGLEQFF. The CDR3 DNA follows: TGTGCCAGCAGCCAAGATATAGCTCACAGTGGCCTTGAGCAGTTCTTC.

The J gene is TRBJ2-7, the V gene TRBV28, with 8 bases aligning to TRBD1. This CDR3 comprises 18 residues. V shed 6 bases, J shed 1 base, and the junction held 17 bases outside the gene matches. Germline V lookup: CDR1 MDHEN, CDR2 SYDVKM. Written as DNA, the CDR3 is TGTGCCAGCAGCCGCAGCATACGAGCAGGGGGCGGTTCCTACGAGCAGTACTTC. Residues: CASSRSIRAGGGSYEQYF.

The chain is built from TRBV12-3 or TRBV12-4 and TRBJ2-1, with 8 bases identical to TRBD2. The CDR3 is 17 residues long. The trim removed 6 bases at V and 8 bases at J, leaving 18 bases unmatched. CDR3 protein: CASSPTPMVAGKDEQFF. CDR3 DNA: TGTGCCAGCAGCCCAACCCCGATGGTAGCGGGAAAGGATGAGCAGTTCTTC.

This clonotype was found many times. V gene TRBV28 combines with J gene TRBJ2-1; TRBD2 is a possible D gene (7 bases). V lost 8 bases and J lost 9, with 23 bases in between. Germline loops: CDR1 MDHEN, CDR2 SYDVKM. This CDR3 region has 15 residues. The CDR3 nucleotides read TGTGCCAGCTCCCGGGGGGCCACCGTGTGGGTTGAGCAGTTCTTC. Its protein is CASSRGATVWVEQFF.

This clonotype was picked up many times. V gene TRBV24-1 combines with J gene TRBJ2-5; a weak D match, TRBD1 (5 bases). V shed 4 bases and J shed 1 base, with 9 bases lying between them. CDR3 size: 14 residues. Germline CDR1 is KGHDR and CDR2 is SFDVKD. CDR3: CATSEQGIQETQYF. The CDR3 nucleotides read TGTGCCACCAGTGAGCAGGGCATCCAAGAGACCCAGTACTTC.

In this sample, this clonotype turned up many times. The V gene is TRBV29-1, the J gene TRBJ2-3; D might be TRBD2 (5 bases). Germline-derived CDR1 and CDR2 are SQVTM and ANQGSEA. Trimming shortened V by 3 bases and J by 0 bases, and 13 bases separated the two germline ends. This CDR3 contains 15 residues. This CDR3 reads CSVDLRVTSTDTQYF. The DNA of the CDR3 is TGCAGCGTTGATTTGAGGGTTACTAGCACAGATACGCAGTATTTT.

The gene calls are TRBV7-2 and TRBJ1-2; D is uncertain. V dropped 3 bases and J dropped 2 bases, with 13 bases sitting between them. CDR1 and CDR2 from the germline V gene are SGHTA and FQGNSA. The CDR3 is made up of 15 amino acids. CDR3 DNA: TGTGCCAGCAGCTTCGGCAGCTCACTAAACTATGGCTACACCTTC. Translating gives CASSFGSSLNYGYTF.

This clonotype appeared a few times. V gene TRBV20-1 combines with J gene TRBJ2-7, with D possibly being TRBD1 (6 bases). Germline loops: CDR1 DFQATT, CDR2 SNEGSKA (reference sequence). The V gene lost 3 bases and the J gene lost 6 bases, with 15 bases spanning the gap. The CDR3 loop spans 13 amino acids. The CDR3: CSARVRGSSEQYF. The CDR3 DNA is TGCAGTGCTAGGGTAAGGGGGTCAAGCGAGCAGTACTTC.

This clonotype was detected a few times. Here the CDR3 DNA reads TGTGCCAGCAGCTTAGTAGGGCTAGCGGGAAGCTACGAGCAGTACTTC. Its translation: CASSLVGLAGSYEQYF. The chain is built from TRBV11-2 and TRBJ2-7, with 9 bases fitting TRBD2. J lost 3 bases, V lost 1 base, and 7 bases had no gene match. CDR3 length: 16 amino acids. Germline loops: CDR1 SGHAT, CDR2 FQNNGV.

The chain uses TRBV28 and TRBJ2-5, with 7 bases aligning to TRBD2. The germline CDR1 and CDR2 sequences are MDHEN and SYDVKM. This CDR3 has 15 amino acids. The V gene end was trimmed by 0 bases and the J gene end by 4 bases; junction bases not matched to a gene: 5. As DNA, the CDR3 is TGTGCCAGCAGTTTATGGGCTAGCGGTCTAGAGACCCAGTACTTC. Translated, it gives CASSLWASGLETQYF.

A few counts support this clonotype. The chain has TRBV6-2 or TRBV6-3 and TRBJ2-2; D gene uncertain. Germline V gene lookup returns CDR1 MNHEY and CDR2 SVGEGT. Trimming removed 6 bases from V and 3 bases from J, with 5 bases in between. The CDR3 length is 12 residues. The CDR3 DNA reads as TGTGCCAGCAGCAGACACACCGGGGAGCTGTTTTTT. Protein product: CASSRHTGELFF.

This chain joins TRBV29-1 and TRBJ1-4, with 11 positions matching TRBD1. This CDR3 is built from 15 residues. From germline, CDR1 is SQVTM and CDR2 ANQGSEA. The V and J ends lost 4 bases and 1 base, in that order; junction bases with no gene match: 2. The CDR3 DNA follows: TGCAGCGTTGCGGGACAGGGGGAAACTAATGAAAAACTGTTTTTT. Translated, it gives CSVAGQGETNEKLFF.